Following are 10 T cell receptor beta chains from one sample sequenced in a study of shared clonotypes between healthy human individuals. Libraries were prepared by immunoSEQ multiplex PCR; TCRdb keeps only in-frame clonotypes and omits some of them. The data show 1,500,000 or so clones, over 95% seen once. The material sequenced was naive CD4+ T cells sorted from blood. Indicated subset: CD45RA+ positively selected. Receptors were obtained from a man in his thirties or forties in good health.

The chain couples TRBV4-1 to TRBJ1-1; no definite D call. The CDR3 has 13 amino acids. Per the germline V gene, CDR1 is MGHRA and CDR2 is YSYEKL. Trimming cost V 3 bases and J 6 bases, with 11 bases left between them. CDR3 in amino acids: CASSHIGRPEAFF. CDR3 sequence (DNA): TGCGCCAGCAGCCACATCGGCCGGCCTGAAGCTTTCTTT.

The chain joins TRBV11-2 to TRBJ2-7; 7 bases match TRBD2. CDR1 and CDR2 (germline): SGHAT, FQNNGV. The V and J ends lost 1 base and 3 bases, in that order; junction bases with no gene match: 12. This CDR3 has 17 amino acids. Here the CDR3 DNA reads TGTGCCAGCAGCTTAGGGACTAGAAGCACCGCCAGCTACGAGCAGTACTTC. Its protein product is CASSLGTRSTASYEQYF.

The chain joins TRBV5-1 to TRBJ2-2; D possibly uses TRBD1 or TRBD2 (6 bases each). Germline CDR1 and CDR2: SGHRS and YFSETQ. The CDR3 runs 16 residues. V was shortened by 3 bases and J by 6 bases, with 18 bases between the two germline ends. The CDR3 DNA reads as TGCGCCAGCAGCTCCAGTCCGGGGGCGCGGGCCGGGGAGCTGTTTTTT. This sequence encodes CASSSSPGARAGELFF. The whole variable domain, filled in from reference TRBV5-1 and TRBJ2-2, reads KAGVTQTPRYLIKTRGQQVTLSCSPISGHRSVSWYQQTPGQGLQFLFEYFSETQRNKGNFPGRFSGRQFSNSRSEMNVSTLELGDSALYLCASSSSPGARAGELFFGEGSRLTVL.

The V gene is TRBV5-4, the J gene TRBJ1-2; possible D gene TRBD1, 6 bases. The CDR3 is 12 amino acids. V dropped 4 bases and J dropped 6 bases, with 10 bases sitting between them. CDR1 SGHNT and CDR2 YYREEE come from the germline V gene (reference sequence). CDR3 amino acids: CASSPYRDGYTF. In nucleotides, the CDR3 is TGTGCCAGCAGCCCATACAGGGATGGCTACACCTTC.

This clone came up once. The chain has TRBV7-2 and TRBJ2-1; TRBD2 is a possible D gene (6 bases). V lost 3 bases and J 1 base, leaving 13 bases between the germline ends. Germline-derived CDR1 and CDR2 are SGHTA and FQGNSA. The CDR3 is 16 amino acids. DNA for the CDR3: TGTGCCAGCAGCTTCTCCGGGAGTGGGTCCTACAATGAGCAGTTCTTC. It specifies CASSFSGSGSYNEQFF.

The V and J genes are TRBV4-1 and TRBJ1-1; TRBD1 is a possible D gene (5 bases). The CDR3 contains 15 residues. The V end lost 1 base, the J end lost 1 base, and 10 bases lay between the germline ends. From germline, CDR1 is MGHRA and CDR2 YSYEKL. The CDR3 sequence: CASSQGTGGNTEAFF. Here the CDR3 DNA reads TGCGCCAGCAGCCAAGGCACGGGGGGGAACACTGAAGCTTTCTTT.

The rearrangement uses TRBV15 and TRBJ2-1, with TRBD1 matching 7 bases. The V gene's germline CDR1 is LNHNV and CDR2 YYDKDF (reference sequence). V was pared by 0 bases and J by 4 bases, with 6 bases of the junction left unmatched. This CDR3 contains 16 residues. The CDR3, as DNA: TGTGCCACCAGCAGAGATCAGGGGGTTTGGTACAATGAGCAGTTCTTC. Protein product: CATSRDQGVWYNEQFF.

CDR3 in amino acids: CASRKGQSYEQYF. As DNA, the CDR3 is TGTGCCAGCAGGAAGGGACAGTCCTACGAGCAGTACTTC. The rearrangement links TRBV2 to TRBJ2-7; TRBD1 matches 7 bases. Germline V CDR1 and CDR2: SNHLY, FYNNEI. V dropped 6 bases and J dropped 1; count of bases not matched to a gene: 3. The CDR3 spans 13 residues.

This sequence joins TRBV5-1 and TRBJ1-3, with TRBD1 as a possible D gene (6 bases). Between the trimmed V and J ends, which lost 1 base and 2 bases, there was a span of 16 bases. The CDR3 length is 17 residues. Germline CDR1 reads SGHRS; CDR2 reads YFSETQ. The CDR3 here is CASSLRSVTGPGNTIYF. In nucleotides, the CDR3 is TGCGCCAGCAGCTTGCGCTCCGTGACAGGACCTGGAAACACCATATATTTT.

The chain has TRBV18 and TRBJ1-2; D is possibly TRBD1 (5 bases). Between the trimmed V and J ends, which lost 6 bases and 0 bases, there was a span of 17 bases. The CDR3 loop spans 16 amino acids. CDR1 KGHSH and CDR2 LQKENI come from the germline V gene. The CDR3 reads CASSKLSGGANYGYTF. CDR3 nucleotide sequence: TGTGCCAGCTCCAAACTATCCGGGGGTGCTAACTATGGCTACACCTTC.